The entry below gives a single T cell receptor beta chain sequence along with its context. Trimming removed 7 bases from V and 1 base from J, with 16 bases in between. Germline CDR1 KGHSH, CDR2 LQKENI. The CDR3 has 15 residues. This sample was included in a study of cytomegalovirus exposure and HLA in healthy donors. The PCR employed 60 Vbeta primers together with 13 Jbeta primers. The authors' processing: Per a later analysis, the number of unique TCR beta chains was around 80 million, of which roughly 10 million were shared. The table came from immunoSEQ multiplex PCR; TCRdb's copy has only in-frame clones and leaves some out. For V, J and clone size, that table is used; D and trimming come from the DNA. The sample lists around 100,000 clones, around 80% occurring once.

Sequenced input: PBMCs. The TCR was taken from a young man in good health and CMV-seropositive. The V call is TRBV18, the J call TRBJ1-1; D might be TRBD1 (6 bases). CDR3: CASFRGGVENTEAFF. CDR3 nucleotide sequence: TGTGCCAGCTTTCGAGGGGGTGTGGAGAACACTGAAGCTTTCTTT. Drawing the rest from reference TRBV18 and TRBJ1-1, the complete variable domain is NAGVMQNPRHLVRRRGQEARLRCSPMKGHSHVYWYRQLPEEGLKFMVYLQKENIIDESGMPKERFSAEFPKEGPSILRIQQVVRGDSAAYFCASFRGGVENTEAFFGQGTRLTVV.